This T cell receptor beta chain was recovered during a study of breast tumors, draining lymph nodes, adjacent tissues (dated by TCRdb to the mid-2010s). Broadly, across the study: The study compared TCR beta repertoires across tumor, adjacent nontumor tissue and axillary lymph nodes from breast cancer patients. The study was designed to assess the relationships and possible T-cell exchange between tumor, surrounding tissue and draining lymph node repertoires in human breast cancer. The full study reports these points: The similarity between tumor and nontumor tissue repertoires was significantly greater in luminal-like breast cancer than in basal-like breast cancer. The data were considered consistent with the idea that most tumor T cells come from the lymph node and then expand in tumor tissue. T-cell repertoire diversity in tumors was found to be lower than in lymph nodes but higher than in nontumor tissue, and preferential V and J gene usage was observed. The study presented the conclusion that tumor T cells originate in lymph nodes as consistent with a hypothesis, not as something directly demonstrated.

The run used an Illumina HiSeq 2000. TCR beta chain libraries were generated through multiplex PCR amplification. High-throughput sequencing was used to analyze the amplified TCR beta chain products. TCRdb ran its own pipeline on the public reads, namely fastp trimming at Q25 and MiXCR clone calling, and kept in-frame beta chains. Every distinct CDR3 protein forms one entry, paired with its most common genes and DNA. For this sample there are about 110,000 distinct CDR3 sequences; roughly 29% appear just once. The top ten clonotypes cover less than 6% of the sample. This clonotype was detected many times. Its specific antigen is unknown. The record has no base qualities; no much larger clone is one base away. Lymph node samples came from the axillary draining lymph nodes of breast cancer patients. Specimen: axillary lymph node tissue. The receptor's source is a female donor with breast cancer. Some clones in this sample may be carry-over from other donors' samples.

The DNA is TGTGCCAGCAGTTTAAAAGGGACAGGGACCTACGAGCAGTACTTC. Translation gives CASSLKGTGTYEQYF. This chain joins TRBV12-3 or TRBV12-4 to TRBJ2-7; the junction holds 9 bases that match TRBD1. Taken from cysteine to phenylalanine, the CDR3 has 15 residues. The retained sequence is limited to the CDR3, 45 bases, with the frame set at the first base. Compared with germline, V lacks 2 bases and J lacks 2 bases; bases without a gene match: 4.